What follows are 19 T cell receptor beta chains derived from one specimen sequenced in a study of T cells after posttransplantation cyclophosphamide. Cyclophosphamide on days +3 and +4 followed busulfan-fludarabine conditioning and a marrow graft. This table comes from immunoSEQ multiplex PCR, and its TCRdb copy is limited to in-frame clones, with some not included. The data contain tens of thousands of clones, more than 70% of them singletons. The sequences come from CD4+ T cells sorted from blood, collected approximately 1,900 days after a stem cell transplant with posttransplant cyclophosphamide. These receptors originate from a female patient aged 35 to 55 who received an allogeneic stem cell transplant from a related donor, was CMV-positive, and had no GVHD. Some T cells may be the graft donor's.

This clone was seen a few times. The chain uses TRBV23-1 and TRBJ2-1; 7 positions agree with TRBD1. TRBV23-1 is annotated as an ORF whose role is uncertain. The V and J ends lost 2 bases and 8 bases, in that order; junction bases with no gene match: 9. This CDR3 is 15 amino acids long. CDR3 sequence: CASSQELQGFDEQFF. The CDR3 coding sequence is TGCGCCAGCAGTCAAGAACTACAGGGGTTCGATGAGCAGTTCTTC.

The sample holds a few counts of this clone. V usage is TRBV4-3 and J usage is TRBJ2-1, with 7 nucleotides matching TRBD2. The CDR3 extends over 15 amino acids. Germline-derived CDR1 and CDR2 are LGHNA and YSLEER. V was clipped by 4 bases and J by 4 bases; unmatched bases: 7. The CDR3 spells CASSPSGAGYNEQFF. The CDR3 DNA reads TGCGCCAGCAGCCCGAGCGGAGCGGGGTACAATGAGCAGTTCTTC.

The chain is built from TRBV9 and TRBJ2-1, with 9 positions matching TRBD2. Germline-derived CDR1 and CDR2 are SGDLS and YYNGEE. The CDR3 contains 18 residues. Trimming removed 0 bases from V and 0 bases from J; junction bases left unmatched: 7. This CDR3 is CASSVGDSGGHSYNEQFF. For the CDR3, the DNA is TGTGCCAGCAGCGTAGGAGATAGCGGGGGACACTCCTACAATGAGCAGTTCTTC.

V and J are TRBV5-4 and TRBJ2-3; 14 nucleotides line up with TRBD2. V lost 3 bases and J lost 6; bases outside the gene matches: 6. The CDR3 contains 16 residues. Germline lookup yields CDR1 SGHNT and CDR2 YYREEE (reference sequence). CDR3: CASSSGLAGVRDTQYF. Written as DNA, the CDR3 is TGTGCCAGCAGCTCGGGACTAGCGGGGGTGAGGGATACGCAGTATTTT.

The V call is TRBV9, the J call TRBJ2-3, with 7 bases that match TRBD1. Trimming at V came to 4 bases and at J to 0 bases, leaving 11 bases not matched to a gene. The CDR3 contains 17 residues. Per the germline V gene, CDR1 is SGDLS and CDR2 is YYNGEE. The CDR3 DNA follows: TGTGCCAGCAGCCCCCATTACAGGGGAATAAGCACAGATACGCAGTATTTT. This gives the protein CASSPHYRGISTDTQYF.

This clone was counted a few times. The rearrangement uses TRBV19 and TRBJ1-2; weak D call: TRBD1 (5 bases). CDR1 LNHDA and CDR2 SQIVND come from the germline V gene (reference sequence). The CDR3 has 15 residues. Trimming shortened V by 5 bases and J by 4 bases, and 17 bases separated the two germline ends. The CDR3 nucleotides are TGTGCCAGTAGTCCCGAATTAAGGGGTCCCTATGGCTACACCTTC. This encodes CASSPELRGPYGYTF.

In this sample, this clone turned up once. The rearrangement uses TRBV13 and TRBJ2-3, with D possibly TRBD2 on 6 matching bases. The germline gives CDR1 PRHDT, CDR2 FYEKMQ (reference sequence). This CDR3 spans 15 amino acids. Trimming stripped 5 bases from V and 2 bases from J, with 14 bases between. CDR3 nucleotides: TGTGCCAGCAGCCCACCTTCGGGGGTCACAGATACGCAGTATTTT. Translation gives CASSPPSGVTDTQYF.

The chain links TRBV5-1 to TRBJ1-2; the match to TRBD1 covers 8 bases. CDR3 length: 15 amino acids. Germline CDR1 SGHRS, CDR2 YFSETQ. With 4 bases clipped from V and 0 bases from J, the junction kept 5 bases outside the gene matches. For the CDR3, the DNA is TGCGCCAGCAGCATCGACAGGGGCACTAACTATGGCTACACCTTC. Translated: CASSIDRGTNYGYTF. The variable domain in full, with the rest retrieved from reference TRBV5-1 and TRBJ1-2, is KAGVTQTPRYLIKTRGQQVTLSCSPISGHRSVSWYQQTPGQGLQFLFEYFSETQRNKGNFPGRFSGRQFSNSRSEMNVSTLELGDSALYLCASSIDRGTNYGYTFGSGTRLTVV.

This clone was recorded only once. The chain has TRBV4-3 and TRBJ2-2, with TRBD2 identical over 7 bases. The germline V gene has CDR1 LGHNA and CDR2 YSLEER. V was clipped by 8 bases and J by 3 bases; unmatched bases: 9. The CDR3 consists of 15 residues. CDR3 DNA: TGCGCCAGCCGCGGGGGAACCAGGTACACCGGGGAGCTGTTTTTT. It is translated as CASRGGTRYTGELFF.

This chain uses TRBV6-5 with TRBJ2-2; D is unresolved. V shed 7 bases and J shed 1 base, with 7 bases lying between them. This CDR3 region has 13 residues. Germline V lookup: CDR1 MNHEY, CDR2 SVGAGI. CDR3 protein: CASTKQNTGELFF. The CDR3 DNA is TGTGCCAGCACCAAACAGAACACCGGGGAGCTGTTTTTT.

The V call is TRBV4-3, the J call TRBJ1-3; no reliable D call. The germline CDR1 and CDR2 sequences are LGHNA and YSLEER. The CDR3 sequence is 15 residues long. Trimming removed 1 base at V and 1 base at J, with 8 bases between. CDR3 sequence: CASSQGGASGNTIYF. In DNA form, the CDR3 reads TGCGCCAGCAGCCAAGGAGGAGCGTCTGGAAACACCATATATTTT.

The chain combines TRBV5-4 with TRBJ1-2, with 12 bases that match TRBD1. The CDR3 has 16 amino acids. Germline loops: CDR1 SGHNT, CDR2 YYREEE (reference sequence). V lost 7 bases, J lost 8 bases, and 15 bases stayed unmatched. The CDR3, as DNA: TGTGCCAGCTCCCAGGGGGGGACAGGGGGCGGTTACGGCTACACCTTC. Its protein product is CASSQGGTGGGYGYTF.

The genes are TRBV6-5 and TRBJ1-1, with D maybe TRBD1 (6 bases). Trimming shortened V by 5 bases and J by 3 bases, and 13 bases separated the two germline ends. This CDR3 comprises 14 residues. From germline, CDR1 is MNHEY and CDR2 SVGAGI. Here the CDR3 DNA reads TGTGCCAGCAGTGACAGGCTCACGGACACTGAAGCTTTCTTT. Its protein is CASSDRLTDTEAFF.

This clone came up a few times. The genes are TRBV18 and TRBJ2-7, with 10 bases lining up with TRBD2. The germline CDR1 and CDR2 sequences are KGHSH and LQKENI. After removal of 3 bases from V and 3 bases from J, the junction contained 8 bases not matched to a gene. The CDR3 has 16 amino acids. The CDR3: CASSPIAGGTYYEQYF. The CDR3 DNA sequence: TGTGCCAGCTCACCGATAGCGGGGGGAACTTACTACGAGCAGTACTTC. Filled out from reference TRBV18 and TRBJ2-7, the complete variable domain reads NAGVMQNPRHLVRRRGQEARLRCSPMKGHSHVYWYRQLPEEGLKFMVYLQKENIIDESGMPKERFSAEFPKEGPSILRIQQVVRGDSAAYFCASSPIAGGTYYEQYFGPGTRLTVT.

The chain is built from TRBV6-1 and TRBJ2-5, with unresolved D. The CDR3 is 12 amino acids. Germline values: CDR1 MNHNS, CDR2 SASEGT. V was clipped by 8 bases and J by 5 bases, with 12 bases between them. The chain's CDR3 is CASGVPRETQYF. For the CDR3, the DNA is TGTGCCAGCGGAGTACCCCGTGAGACCCAGTACTTC.

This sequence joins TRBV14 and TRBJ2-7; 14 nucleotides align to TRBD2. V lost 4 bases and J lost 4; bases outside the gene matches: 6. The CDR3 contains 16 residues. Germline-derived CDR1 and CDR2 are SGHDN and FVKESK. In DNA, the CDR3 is TGTGCCAGCAGCCCCGGACTAGCGGGGGGAGGATACGAGCAGTACTTC. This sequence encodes CASSPGLAGGGYEQYF.

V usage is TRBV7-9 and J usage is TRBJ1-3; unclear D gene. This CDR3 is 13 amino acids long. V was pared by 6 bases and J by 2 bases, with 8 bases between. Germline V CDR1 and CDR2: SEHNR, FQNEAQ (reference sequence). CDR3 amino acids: CASRDRAGNTIYF. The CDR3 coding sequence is TGTGCCAGCAGAGATCGAGCTGGAAACACCATATATTTT.

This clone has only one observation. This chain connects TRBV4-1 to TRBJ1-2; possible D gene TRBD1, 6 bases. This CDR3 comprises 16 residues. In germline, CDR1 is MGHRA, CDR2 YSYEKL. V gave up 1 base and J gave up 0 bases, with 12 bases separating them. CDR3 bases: TGCGCCAGCAGCCAAGGGGGCAGGGGCGCTAACTATGGCTACACCTTC. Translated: CASSQGGRGANYGYTF.

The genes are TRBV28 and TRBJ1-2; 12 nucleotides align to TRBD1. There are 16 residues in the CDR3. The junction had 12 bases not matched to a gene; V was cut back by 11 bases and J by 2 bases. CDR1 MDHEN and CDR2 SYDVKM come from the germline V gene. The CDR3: CAVHRDRGRGNYGYTF. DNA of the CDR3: TGTGCCGTGCACCGGGACAGGGGGCGAGGAAACTATGGCTACACCTTC.